These 16 T cell receptor beta chains originate from one sample sequenced in a study of beta chain features in type 1 diabetes. The entirety of the isolated RNA underwent reverse transcription, so expressed TCRB transcripts were sequenced. This table comes from immunoSEQ multiplex PCR, and its TCRdb copy is limited to in-frame clones, with some not included. The top ten hold 0.015% of the sample, which has a few hundred thousand clones, more than 9.5% seen once. The sample taken for sequencing was naive CD4+ T cells from blood. These receptors originate from a woman aged 30 to 39 in good health.

This rearrangement joins TRBV5-6 to TRBJ2-5; 7 bases map to TRBD1. Germline V gene sequence: CDR1 SGHDT, CDR2 YYEEEE. The length of the CDR3 is 17 residues. V lost 3 bases and J lost 4; bases outside the gene matches: 15. The CDR3 here is CASSSGTEYSIGETQYF. The DNA for the CDR3 is TGTGCCAGCAGCTCCGGGACAGAATATTCTATCGGAGAGACCCAGTACTTC.

This chain uses TRBV18 with TRBJ1-5; 7 positions match TRBD1. From germline, CDR1 is KGHSH and CDR2 LQKENI. The CDR3 has 16 amino acids. V was pared by 5 bases and J by 4 bases, with 11 bases of the junction left unmatched. The CDR3 DNA reads as TGTGCCAGCTCAAATCAGACAGGGCTCAGAAATCAGCCCCAGCATTTT. Amino acid sequence: CASSNQTGLRNQPQHF.

This clone was counted only a few times. V is TRBV9 and J is TRBJ2-5; 9 bases agree with TRBD1. Trimming cost V 1 base and J 1 base; bases outside gene matches: 17. Germline V lookup: CDR1 SGDLS, CDR2 YYNGEE. This CDR3 comprises 20 residues. The DNA of the CDR3 is TGTGCCAGCAGCGTACAACCCCTATTGGGACAGGGCTGGGGCCAAGAGACCCAGTACTTC. It codes for CASSVQPLLGQGWGQETQYF.

The table lists this clone with a few counts. V and J are TRBV5-4 and TRBJ2-7, with TRBD2 identical over 10 bases. Losses at the gene ends were 0 bases for V and 5 bases for J; bases not matched to a gene: 5. The CDR3 consists of 15 residues. The germline CDR1 and CDR2 sequences are SGHNT and YYREEE (reference sequence). The CDR3 sequence is CASSLALAGAHEQYF. In DNA, the CDR3 is TGTGCCAGCAGCTTGGCGCTAGCGGGAGCCCACGAGCAGTACTTC.

The CDR3 sequence is CATSKRQGSGANVLTF. In DNA form, the CDR3 reads TGTGCCACCAGTAAGAGACAGGGTTCTGGGGCCAACGTCCTGACTTTC. The gene calls are TRBV15 and TRBJ2-6; TRBD1 aligns across 7 bases. The CDR3 covers 16 residues. Per the germline V gene, CDR1 is LNHNV and CDR2 is YYDKDF (reference sequence). V was clipped by 6 bases and J by 1 base; unmatched bases: 6. The whole variable domain, remainder taken from reference TRBV15 and TRBJ2-6, is DAMVIQNPRYQVTQFGKPVTLSCSQTLNHNVMYWYQQKSSQAPKLLFHYYDKDFNNEADTPDNFQSRRPNTSFCFLDIRSPGLGDTAMYLCATSKRQGSGANVLTFGAGSRLTVL.

In this sample, this clone turned up a few times. V usage is TRBV5-1 and J usage is TRBJ2-7; D is uncertain. The CDR3 spans 16 residues. Germline CDR1 SGHRS, CDR2 YFSETQ. V was shortened by 0 bases and J by 0 bases, with 13 bases between the two germline ends. The CDR3 loop reads CASSLGANPGSYEQYF. The CDR3 DNA sequence: TGCGCCAGCAGCTTGGGGGCTAACCCTGGCTCCTACGAGCAGTACTTC. Filled out from reference TRBV5-1 and TRBJ2-7, the complete variable domain reads KAGVTQTPRYLIKTRGQQVTLSCSPISGHRSVSWYQQTPGQGLQFLFEYFSETQRNKGNFPGRFSGRQFSNSRSEMNVSTLELGDSALYLCASSLGANPGSYEQYFGPGTRLTVT.

This clone was detected only a few times. V is TRBV15 and J is TRBJ2-5; TRBD2 might be the D (6 bases). The CDR3 spans 15 residues. Trimming left V 4 bases short and J 5 bases short, with 17 bases between. Germline values: CDR1 LNHNV, CDR2 YYDKDF (reference sequence). CDR3 amino acids: CATSIPPGSGETQYF. The CDR3 DNA sequence: TGTGCCACCAGCATCCCACCCGGGAGTGGGGAGACCCAGTACTTC.

The CDR3: CASRSRQGAKNQPQHF. The CDR3 DNA reads as TGTGCCAGCAGATCAAGACAGGGGGCGAAGAATCAGCCCCAGCATTTT. The rearrangement links TRBV11-2 to TRBJ1-5; TRBD1 agrees at 10 bases. CDR1 and CDR2 (germline): SGHAT, FQNNGV. Germline trimming cut 6 bases from V and 4 bases from J; bases unmatched to any gene: 9. CDR3 size: 16 residues.

This clone came up a few times. V gene TRBV19 combines with J gene TRBJ2-2; a possible D gene is TRBD1 (5 bases). The CDR3 contains 16 residues. Germline CDR1 reads LNHDA; CDR2 reads SQIVND (reference sequence). Trimming removed 11 bases from V and 5 bases from J, with 24 bases in between. CDR3 sequence (DNA): TGTGCCTCCAACACCCAGACAGCCCTCCTAACCGGGGAGCTGTTTTTT. Translation: CASNTQTALLTGELFF.

This clone was seen a handful of times. This sequence joins TRBV7-2 and TRBJ2-5, with 9 bases aligning to TRBD1. Trimming cost V 2 bases and J 3 bases; bases outside gene matches: 1. CDR1 is SGHTA, CDR2 FQGNSA, per germline. CDR3 size: 14 residues. The CDR3 bases are TGTGCCAGCAGCTTATGGACAGGGGAAGAGACCCAGTACTTC. Its translation is CASSLWTGEETQYF.

This clone came up a few times. The chain links TRBV15 to TRBJ2-1; 9 nucleotides align to TRBD2. With V trimmed by 4 bases and J by 4 bases, 11 bases remained unmatched. This CDR3 comprises 17 residues. The V gene's germline CDR1 is LNHNV and CDR2 YYDKDF (reference sequence). CDR3 DNA sequence: TGTGCCACCAGCAAAATTAGCGGGGGAAGGGGATACAATGAGCAGTTCTTC. It specifies CATSKISGGRGYNEQFF. Based on the CDR3 plus reference TRBV15 and TRBJ2-1, the full variable domain is DAMVIQNPRYQVTQFGKPVTLSCSQTLNHNVMYWYQQKSSQAPKLLFHYYDKDFNNEADTPDNFQSRRPNTSFCFLDIRSPGLGDTAMYLCATSKISGGRGYNEQFFGPGTRLTVL.

The V gene is TRBV28, the J gene TRBJ2-7; 8 bases are a match to TRBD2. From germline, CDR1 is MDHEN and CDR2 SYDVKM. V lost 6 bases and J lost 2; bases outside the gene matches: 15. CDR3 length equals 17 residues. The CDR3 is CASSPLGSGTTPYEQYF. The CDR3 nucleotides read TGTGCCAGCAGCCCGTTGGGTAGCGGGACGACTCCCTACGAGCAGTACTTC.

This clone turned up a few times. The chain combines TRBV25-1 with TRBJ1-4, with unresolved D. From germline, CDR1 is MGHDK and CDR2 SYGVNS. CDR3 length: 14 amino acids. Trimming shortened V by 5 bases and J by 7 bases, and 14 bases separated the two germline ends. Here the CDR3 reads CASSTRQAPEKLFF. Here the CDR3 DNA reads TGTGCCAGCAGTACCCGCCAGGCTCCTGAAAAACTGTTTTTT.

This clone has only a few counts. The gene calls are TRBV11-1 and TRBJ2-7, with TRBD2 matching over 11 bases. In germline, CDR1 is SGHAT, CDR2 FQDESV (reference sequence). The CDR3 contains 18 residues. V gave up 7 bases and J gave up 4 bases; unmatched junction bases: 18. DNA for the CDR3: TGTGCCAGCACGAACCAACCTAGCGGGAGGCCTCATCTGTACGAGCAGTACTTC. Its translation: CASTNQPSGRPHLYEQYF.

This clone was seen a handful of times. The chain has TRBV7-9 and TRBJ2-4, with 10 bases aligning to TRBD1. The CDR3 covers 14 residues. V was pared by 6 bases and J by 5 bases, with 4 bases of the junction left unmatched. Germline CDR1 is SEHNR and CDR2 is FQNEAQ (reference sequence). CDR3 amino acids: CASRGGTGENIQYF. The CDR3 region has the DNA TGTGCCAGCAGGGGCGGGACAGGGGAAAACATTCAGTACTTC.

CDR3 in DNA: TGTGCCACCAGCAGAGATCCCCGGGAGGGCTACGAGCAGTACTTC. Its translation is CATSRDPREGYEQYF. This sequence joins TRBV15 and TRBJ2-7, with 8 nucleotides matching TRBD2. CDR3 length equals 15 residues. Per the germline V gene, CDR1 is LNHNV and CDR2 is YYDKDF (reference sequence). V lost 0 bases and J lost 3; bases outside the gene matches: 4.